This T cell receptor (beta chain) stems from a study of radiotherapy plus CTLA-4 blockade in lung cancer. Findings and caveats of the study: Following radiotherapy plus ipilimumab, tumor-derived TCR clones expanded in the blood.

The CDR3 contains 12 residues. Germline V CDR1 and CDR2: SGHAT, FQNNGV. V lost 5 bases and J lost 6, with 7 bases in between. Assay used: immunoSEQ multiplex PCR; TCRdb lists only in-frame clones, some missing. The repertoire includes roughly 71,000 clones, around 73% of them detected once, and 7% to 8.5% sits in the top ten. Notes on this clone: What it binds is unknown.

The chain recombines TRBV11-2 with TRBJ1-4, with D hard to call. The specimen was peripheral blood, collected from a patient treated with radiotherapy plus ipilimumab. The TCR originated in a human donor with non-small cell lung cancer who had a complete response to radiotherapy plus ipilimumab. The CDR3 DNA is TGTGCCAGCAGCGTACTCCATGAAAAACTGTTTTTT. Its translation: CASSVLHEKLFF.